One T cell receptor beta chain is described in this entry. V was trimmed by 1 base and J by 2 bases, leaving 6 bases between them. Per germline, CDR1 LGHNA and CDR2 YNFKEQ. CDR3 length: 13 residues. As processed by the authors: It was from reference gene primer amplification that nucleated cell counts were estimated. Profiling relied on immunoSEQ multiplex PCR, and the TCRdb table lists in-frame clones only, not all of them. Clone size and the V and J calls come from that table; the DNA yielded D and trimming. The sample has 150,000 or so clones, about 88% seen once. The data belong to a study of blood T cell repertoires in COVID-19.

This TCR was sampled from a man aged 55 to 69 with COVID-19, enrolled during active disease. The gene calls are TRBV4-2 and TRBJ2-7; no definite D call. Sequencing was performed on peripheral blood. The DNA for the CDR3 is TGTGCCAGCAGCCAAGCCCTTACCTACGAGCAGTACTTC. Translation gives CASSQALTYEQYF.